Shown below are 16 T cell receptor beta chains from a single sample sequenced in a study of blood T cells in healthy people across ages. The second PCR ran about 6 to 11 cycles with a sample-barcoded 5' primer and J-beta primers. In TCRdb, the 5' RACE reads were re-called with MiXCR into one record per CDR3 protein. The data hold about 1,600,000 distinct CDR3 sequences, with 42% observed a single time. Sequencing used blood. These receptors were collected from a woman in her late teens or twenties in good health.

The V gene is TRBV6-1, the J gene TRBJ2-7, with 8 bases aligning to TRBD1. V lost 2 bases, J lost 3 bases, and 6 bases stayed unmatched. The CDR3 extends over 15 amino acids. Germline-derived CDR1 and CDR2 are MNHNS and SASEGT. The CDR3 nucleotides are TGTGCCAGCAGTGAATATCGAGGACAGGGCTACGAGCAGTACTTC. Protein: CASSEYRGQGYEQYF.

The chain combines TRBV6-1 with TRBJ1-1; no clear D. Germline CDR1 is MNHNS and CDR2 is SASEGT. The ends were cut back, 8 bases at V and 8 bases at J, with 12 bases in the middle. This CDR3 comprises 11 residues. CDR3 coding DNA: TGTGCCAGCCACTCCCGATCCGAAGCTTTCTTT. It codes for CASHSRSEAFF.

The V call is TRBV5-1, the J call TRBJ2-3, with TRBD2 matching over 13 bases. Germline CDR1 SGHRS, CDR2 YFSETQ. This CDR3 contains 21 residues. V shed 0 bases and J 2 bases; nucleotides not matched to a gene: 15. The CDR3 spells CASSLEDIGLAGVRVTDTQYF. The CDR3 region has the DNA TGCGCCAGCAGCTTGGAAGATATCGGACTAGCGGGGGTGCGGGTCACAGATACGCAGTATTTT.

The sample holds one count of this clonotype. CDR3 amino acids: CASKPDNPGETQYF. The CDR3 DNA is TGTGCCAGTAAGCCGGATAACCCAGGAGAGACCCAGTACTTC. The gene calls are TRBV19 and TRBJ2-5; D is ambiguous. The CDR3 sequence is 14 residues long. The germline V gene encodes CDR1 LNHDA and CDR2 SQIVND (reference sequence). V dropped 7 bases and J dropped 4 bases, with 16 bases sitting between them.

The chain recombines TRBV28 with TRBJ2-7, with D possibly matching TRBD2 (5 bases). The V gene lost 1 base and the J gene lost 5 bases, with 15 bases spanning the gap. Germline V lookup: CDR1 MDHEN, CDR2 SYDVKM. The CDR3 contains 15 residues. CDR3 sequence reads: CASSLSGQGSHEQYF. Here the CDR3 DNA reads TGTGCCAGCAGTTTATCCGGGCAAGGGAGCCACGAGCAGTACTTC.

V is TRBV3-1 and J is TRBJ1-2; 7 bases line up with TRBD1. The CDR3 has 15 amino acids. The J segment lost 3 bases and the V segment lost 3 bases, leaving 7 bases of the junction unmatched. Germline lookup yields CDR1 LGHDT and CDR2 YNNKEL (reference sequence). The CDR3 DNA sequence: TGTGCCAGCAGCCAGGGGCTCAGGGGGGACTATGGCTACACCTTC. It yields the protein CASSQGLRGDYGYTF.

The genes are TRBV13 and TRBJ2-1; D ambiguous. There are 15 residues in the CDR3. Germline CDR1 PRHDT, CDR2 FYEKMQ (reference sequence). Trimming stripped 1 base from V and 5 bases from J, with 12 bases between. CDR3 in DNA: TGTGCCAGCAGCTTAGCAGGTCGGGCACACAATGAGCAGTTCTTC. Translation: CASSLAGRAHNEQFF. Drawing the rest from reference TRBV13 and TRBJ2-1, the complete variable domain is AAGVIQSPRHLIKEKRETATLKCYPIPRHDTVYWYQQGPGQDPQFLISFYEKMQSDKGSIPDRFSAQQFSDYHSELNMSSLELGDSALYFCASSLAGRAHNEQFFGPGTRLTVL.

The table lists this clonotype with a few counts. The chain joins TRBV29-1 to TRBJ1-2; D gene ambiguous. Trimming removed 8 bases at V and 8 bases at J, with 15 bases between. Germline V gene data show CDR1 as SQVTM and CDR2 as ANQGSEA. The CDR3 is 11 residues long. As DNA, the CDR3 is TGCAGCTCCAAATCGGGTGGAGGCTACACCTTC. Translated: CSSKSGGGYTF.

The table lists this clonotype with a few counts. This chain uses TRBV3-1 with TRBJ2-3, with TRBD2 matching over 13 bases. V was pared by 4 bases and J by 11 bases, with 12 bases of the junction left unmatched. The CDR3 loop spans 16 amino acids. Per germline, CDR1 LGHDT and CDR2 YNNKEL (reference sequence). The CDR3 DNA reads TGTGCCAGCAGCCCCGGGACTAGCGGGGACTTTTGGAAGCAGTATTTT. Amino acids: CASSPGTSGDFWKQYF.

CDR3 region: CSARAGGDEAFF. The CDR3 DNA reads TGCAGTGCTAGAGCGGGCGGGGATGAAGCTTTCTTT. The V and J genes are TRBV20-1 and TRBJ1-1; no reliable D call. V lost 1 base and J lost 7, with 10 bases in between. There are 12 residues in the CDR3. Germline V CDR1 and CDR2: DFQATT, SNEGSKA (reference sequence).

The rearrangement links TRBV5-1 to TRBJ1-2; 7 bases line up with TRBD1. CDR3 length equals 16 residues. Germline CDR1 SGHRS, CDR2 YFSETQ. V was clipped by 3 bases and J by 8 bases; unmatched bases: 16. CDR3 protein: CASSSTGSPGFQGYTF. For the CDR3, the DNA is TGCGCCAGCAGCTCGACAGGGAGCCCGGGGTTTCAGGGCTACACCTTC.

This clonotype was found a few times. The chain joins TRBV2 to TRBJ2-3; the D is unclear. CDR3 size: 12 residues. V shed 7 bases and J shed 8 bases, with 13 bases lying between them. Germline V gene data show CDR1 as SNHLY and CDR2 as FYNNEI. CDR3 protein: CASNEQPSTQYF. Written as DNA, the CDR3 is TGTGCCAGCAACGAACAGCCGAGTACGCAGTATTTT. Complete variable domain (other parts from reference TRBV2 and TRBJ2-3): EPEVTQTPSHQVTQMGQEVILRCVPISNHLYFYWYRQILGQKVEFLVSFYNNEISEKSEIFDDQFSVERPDGSNFTLKIRSTKLEDSAMYFCASNEQPSTQYFGPGTRLTVL.

The gene calls are TRBV29-1 and TRBJ2-3; D remains unclear. CDR1 and CDR2 (germline): SQVTM, ANQGSEA. This CDR3 is built from 13 residues. The V end lost 6 bases, the J end lost 3 bases, and 13 bases lay between the germline ends. The CDR3 loop is CSVQLEYTDTQYF. CDR3 in DNA: TGCAGCGTCCAACTTGAGTATACAGATACGCAGTATTTT.

This chain joins TRBV9 and TRBJ1-2, with a tentative D call TRBD1 (6 bases). The V gene lost 4 bases and the J gene lost 4 bases, with 17 bases spanning the gap. Looked up from germline, CDR1 is SGDLS and CDR2 is YYNGEE. This CDR3 spans 15 amino acids. DNA of the CDR3: TGTGCCAGCAGCACACCCCCAGGGGTAGGCTATGGCTACACCTTC. Residues: CASSTPPGVGYGYTF.

The J gene is TRBJ2-1, the V gene TRBV7-2; 10 bases fit TRBD2. Germline lookup yields CDR1 SGHTA and CDR2 FQGNSA. The CDR3 runs to 15 residues. J was trimmed by 7 bases and V by 0 bases; bases with no gene match: 3. For the CDR3, the DNA is TGTGCCAGCAGCTTAGCACTAGCGGGGAAGAATGAGCAGTTCTTC. Its protein product is CASSLALAGKNEQFF.

This clonotype was counted between two and nine times. The chain carries TRBV4-1 and TRBJ2-5, with unresolved D. Germline CDR1 and CDR2: MGHRA and YSYEKL. This CDR3 is built from 16 residues. The V end was cut by 1 base, the J end by 2 bases, with 14 bases between. The CDR3 DNA follows: TGCGCCAGCAGCCAAGTCTTCGGACCAGAGCAAGAGACCCAGTACTTC. This gives the protein CASSQVFGPEQETQYF.